The rows below give T cell receptor beta chains drawn from one sample of a study of blood T cell repertoires in COVID-19. Sequencing used immunoSEQ multiplex PCR; TCRdb keeps in-frame clones, though not all of them. The data show roughly 100,000 clones, with approximately 80% seen just once and 14% to 15% held by the top ten. Material for sequencing was peripheral blood. The source of these receptors is a woman between 55 and 75 years old with acute or convalescent COVID-19. The CDR3 runs from the conserved cysteine through the conserved F or W. A D gene is named only where the DNA matches it firmly. Not all rows give a size; the values are once, few, many and, for expanded clones, a class.

TRBV2	.	.	TRBJ2-5	CASTPEGGIETQYF	TGTGCCAGCACCCCAGAGGGGGGGATCGAGACCCAGTACTTC
TRBV29-1	once	.	TRBJ1-1	CSVDSGRTEAFF	TGCAGCGTTGATTCAGGGCGGACTGAAGCTTTCTTT
TRBV7-9	.	TRBD2	TRBJ2-2	CAGSGKLNTGELFF	TGTGCGGGGAGCGGGAAATTGAACACCGGGGAGCTGTTTTTT
TRBV18	few	.	TRBJ1-1	CASSNLNTEAFF	TGTGCCAGCTCCAATTTGAACACTGAAGCTTTCTTT
TRBV7-2	few	.	TRBJ2-3	CASSLVGGQITDTQYF	TGTGCCAGCAGCTTAGTCGGGGGACAGATCACAGATACGCAGTATTTT
TRBV5-4	.	TRBD1	TRBJ1-2	CASSQRTGDYGYTF	TGTGCCAGCAGCCAACGGACAGGGGACTATGGCTACACCTTC
TRBV5-1	.	TRBD2	TRBJ2-3	CASSLPLAGGPDTQYF	TGCGCCAGCAGCTTGCCACTAGCGGGAGGGCCAGATACGCAGTATTTT
TRBV27	.	.	TRBJ2-1	CASSLSSYNEQFF	TGTGCCAGCAGTTTATCATCTTACAATGAGCAGTTCTTC
TRBV9	.	TRBD2	TRBJ2-1	CASSVRDYSYNEQFF	TGTGCCAGCAGCGTCCGGGACTACTCCTACAATGAGCAGTTCTTC
TRBV5-1	.	TRBD2	TRBJ2-5	CASSLGLAGGRETQYF	TGCGCCAGCAGTTTAGGACTAGCGGGAGGGAGAGAGACCCAGTACTTC
TRBV7-2	once	.	TRBJ2-7	CASSFFQSYEQYF	TGTGCCAGCAGCTTCTTCCAGTCCTACGAGCAGTACTTC
TRBV2	.	.	TRBJ2-5	CASQYRNQETQYF	TGTGCCAGCCAGTACAGAAACCAAGAGACCCAGTACTTC
TRBV2	.	.	TRBJ2-2	CASRAGLNTGELFF	TGTGCCAGCAGGGCGGGTCTGAACACCGGGGAGCTGTTTTTT
TRBV3-1/TRBV3-2	.	.	TRBJ1-2	CASSPGFNYGYTF	TGTGCCAGCAGCCCGGGATTTAACTATGGCTACACCTTC
TRBV21-1	.	.	TRBJ1-2	CASIPDFPDSGYTF	TGTGCCAGCATCCCGGATTTTCCAGACAGTGGCTACACCTTC
TRBV7-9	once	.	TRBJ1-2	CASSLDGPGHLNYGYTF	TGTGCCAGCAGCTTAGATGGCCCGGGACATCTGAACTATGGCTACACCTTC
TRBV2	.	TRBD2	TRBJ2-7	CASSEFSGTTYYEQYF	TGTGCCAGCAGTGAATTCTCCGGGACTACTTACTACGAGCAGTACTTC
TRBV28	.	.	TRBJ1-2	CASSSDFASRRSNYGYTF	TGTGCCAGCAGTTCGGATTTTGCCTCGAGGCGGTCTAACTATGGCTACACCTTC
TRBV7-2	.	.	TRBJ1-1	CASSWMDSGNTEAFF	TGTGCCAGCAGCTGGATGGACAGTGGGAACACTGAAGCTTTCTTT
TRBV5-1	once	TRBD1	TRBJ2-5	CASSLGTGGMETQYF	TGCGCCAGCAGCCTGGGGACAGGGGGCATGGAGACCCAGTACTTC
TRBV5-1	.	TRBD1	TRBJ1-1	CASSLVQGDAEAFF	TGCGCCAGCAGCTTGGTGCAGGGGGACGCTGAAGCTTTCTTT
TRBV27	once	TRBD1	TRBJ1-1	CASSSTGGERFTEAFF	TGTGCCAGCAGTTCGACAGGGGGCGAGAGATTTACTGAAGCTTTCTTT
TRBV25-1	.	TRBD1	TRBJ1-3	CASSGRDSSGNTIYF	TGTGCCAGCAGTGGCCGGGACAGCTCTGGAAACACCATATATTTT
TRBV30	.	.	TRBJ2-2	CAWNEEGELFF	TGTGCCTGGAATGAGGAGGGGGAGCTGTTTTTT